Each of the 32 T cell receptor beta chains below was sequenced from the same sample in a study of shared clonotypes between healthy human individuals. Naive CD8 cells, CD45RO-negative and positively selected for CCR7, excluded terminally differentiated effector memory CD45RA+ cells. The repertoire was sequenced with immunoSEQ multiplex PCR; TCRdb's copy has only in-frame clones and lacks some. This sample yields around 600,000 clones, of which 85% to 95% are seen a single time; over 0.1% belongs to the top ten. The sequenced sample was naive CD8+ T cells sorted from blood. These receptors were collected from a woman in her 30s in good health.

The chain joins TRBV7-8 to TRBJ1-4; TRBD1 might be the D (5 bases). The germline V gene encodes CDR1 SGHVS and CDR2 FQNEAQ. The V gene lost 0 bases and the J gene lost 4 bases, with 15 bases spanning the gap. This CDR3 is 17 amino acids long. The CDR3 reads CASSLAAGIRINEKLFF. CDR3 nucleotides: TGTGCCAGCAGCTTAGCGGCAGGGATCAGGATTAATGAAAAACTGTTTTTT.

The genes are TRBV28 and TRBJ2-5; D perhaps matches TRBD2 (6 bases). V was trimmed by 5 bases and J by 1 base, leaving 14 bases between them. The CDR3 runs to 15 residues. The germline gives CDR1 MDHEN, CDR2 SYDVKM. The chain's CDR3 is CASSVTSVSQETQYF. CDR3 DNA sequence: TGTGCCAGCAGTGTGACTAGTGTTAGCCAAGAGACCCAGTACTTC.

V and J are TRBV29-1 and TRBJ2-1; D tentatively reads TRBD1 or TRBD2 (5 bases each). This CDR3 contains 14 residues. V gave up 6 bases and J gave up 6 bases, with 18 bases separating them. Germline V gene lookup returns CDR1 SQVTM and CDR2 ANQGSEA. As DNA, the CDR3 is TGCAGCGTCGTGGGACGAGTAAGGTTCAATGAGCAGTTCTTC. Its protein product is CSVVGRVRFNEQFF.

This rearrangement joins TRBV6-1 to TRBJ2-7; 14 bases are a match to TRBD2. J was trimmed by 12 bases and V by 5 bases; bases with no gene match: 6. This CDR3 contains 13 residues. Germline V gene data show CDR1 as MNHNS and CDR2 as SASEGT. The CDR3 region is CASSSTSGRAAYF. The CDR3, as DNA: TGTGCCAGCAGTTCGACTAGCGGGAGGGCCGCGTACTTC.

The chain is built from TRBV29-1 and TRBJ2-2; TRBD1 might be the D (5 bases). CDR1 and CDR2 (germline): SQVTM, ANQGSEA. The germline V and J ends were trimmed by 7 bases and 4 bases, with 16 bases remaining between them. This CDR3 is 14 amino acids long. Here the CDR3 DNA reads TGCAGCGCCACCCTGACAGATTCCACCGGGGAGCTGTTTTTT. This encodes CSATLTDSTGELFF.

The chain carries TRBV19 and TRBJ1-4, with D uncertain. The CDR3 contains 16 residues. V lost 3 bases, J lost 0 bases, and 11 bases lay in between. Germline V lookup: CDR1 LNHDA, CDR2 SQIVND (reference sequence). Written as DNA, the CDR3 is TGTGCCAGTAGTATTACGTGGCAGACAACTAATGAAAAACTGTTTTTT. Translated: CASSITWQTTNEKLFF.

This chain joins TRBV29-1 and TRBJ2-1, with 8 bases that match TRBD2. With V trimmed by 0 bases and J by 10 bases, 5 bases remained unmatched. CDR1 SQVTM and CDR2 ANQGSEA come from the germline V gene. The CDR3 runs 13 residues. The CDR3 spells CSVEDLGLDEQFF. CDR3 in DNA: TGCAGCGTTGAAGATCTGGGACTAGACGAGCAGTTCTTC.

CDR3 coding DNA: TGTGCCAGCAGTCCCGGAATTAGCAATCAGCCCCAGCATTTT. It specifies CASSPGISNQPQHF. V usage is TRBV28 and J usage is TRBJ1-5; D remains unclear. Deletions cut 5 bases from V and 0 bases from J, with 8 bases between. Germline CDR1 and CDR2: MDHEN and SYDVKM. The CDR3 extends over 14 amino acids.

As DNA, the CDR3 is TGTGCCAGCGGATTCACCTGGACGGGAGAAAACACAGATACGCAGTATTTT. Its protein is CASGFTWTGENTDTQYF. This chain uses TRBV13 with TRBJ2-3, with a possible D match to TRBD2 (6 bases). In germline, CDR1 is PRHDT, CDR2 FYEKMQ (reference sequence). This CDR3 has 17 amino acids. Trimming removed 8 bases at V and 2 bases at J, with 23 bases between.

The chain is built from TRBV2 and TRBJ1-1; D ambiguous. The germline CDR1 and CDR2 sequences are SNHLY and FYNNEI. Trimming took off 0 bases at V and 4 bases at J, with 15 bases between the two ends. The CDR3 has 16 amino acids. DNA for the CDR3: TGTGCCAGCAGTGAAGCGCTTTGGGTATACAGCACTGAAGCTTTCTTT. Encoded protein: CASSEALWVYSTEAFF.

Concerning this clone: The sample contains more than one DNA sequence encoding this CDR3. The chain recombines TRBV4-1 with TRBJ2-7, with D possibly matching TRBD1 (8 bases). Trimming shortened V by 4 bases and J by 4 bases, and 14 bases separated the two germline ends. This CDR3 region has 14 residues. Germline lookup yields CDR1 MGHRA and CDR2 YSYEKL. In nucleotides, the CDR3 is TGCGCCAGCAGCCCCGGACAGGGAGGGTACGAGCAGTACTTC. Translated: CASSPGQGGYEQYF.

This chain joins TRBV6-5 and TRBJ2-5; TRBD2 agrees at 9 bases. Germline assignment: CDR1 MNHEY and CDR2 SVGAGI. CDR3 length: 14 amino acids. V shed 6 bases and J 4 bases; nucleotides not matched to a gene: 6. The CDR3 bases are TGTGCCAGCAGCATAGCGGGAGAATCAGAGACCCAGTACTTC. The encoded protein is CASSIAGESETQYF.

As regards this clone: The sample carries other DNA sequences with the same CDR3. The chain links TRBV5-1 to TRBJ1-1; D is unclear. Germline loops: CDR1 SGHRS, CDR2 YFSETQ. V lost 0 bases and J 5 bases, leaving 5 bases between the germline ends. CDR3 length equals 12 residues. The CDR3 is CASSLGYTEAFF. The DNA for the CDR3 is TGCGCCAGCAGCTTGGGGTATACTGAAGCTTTCTTT.

The chain combines TRBV15 with TRBJ2-7; 9 bases line up with TRBD2. The germline V gene has CDR1 LNHNV and CDR2 YYDKDF (reference sequence). After removal of 4 bases from V and 4 bases from J, the junction contained 11 bases not matched to a gene. The CDR3 covers 16 residues. The CDR3 sequence is CATSKPPREGRYEQYF. The DNA of the CDR3 is TGTGCCACCAGCAAGCCCCCGCGGGAGGGTCGGTACGAGCAGTACTTC.

Turning to this clone: Additional DNA sequences in this sample encode the identical CDR3. The rearrangement joins TRBV28 to TRBJ2-2; 11 positions match TRBD2. Germline V gives CDR1 MDHEN, CDR2 SYDVKM. J gave up 4 bases and V 7 bases, and 2 bases lay outside the gene matches. The length of the CDR3 is 14 residues. The CDR3 DNA follows: TGTGCCAGCACTCTAGCGGGAGGCACCGGGGAGCTGTTTTTT. It translates to CASTLAGGTGELFF.

The chain uses TRBV19 and TRBJ2-7; weak D call: TRBD2 (6 bases). Per the germline V gene, CDR1 is LNHDA and CDR2 is SQIVND (reference sequence). Trimming took 7 bases from V and 4 from J, leaving 17 bases between them. The CDR3 covers 14 residues. In DNA form, the CDR3 reads TGTGCCAGTAACGGTGGGGAGGAGTCGTACGAGCAGTACTTC. As protein: CASNGGEESYEQYF.

The V gene is TRBV4-2, the J gene TRBJ2-1; D ambiguous. The CDR3 runs 16 residues. V lost 0 bases to trimming and J lost 2 bases, with 11 bases between them. Germline-derived CDR1 and CDR2 are LGHNA and YNFKEQ. Written as DNA, the CDR3 is TGTGCCAGCAGCCAAGAAGACGGGCCGGCCTACAATGAGCAGTTCTTC. It is translated as CASSQEDGPAYNEQFF.

The V gene is TRBV28, the J gene TRBJ1-5; D is perhaps TRBD1 (5 bases). The CDR3 extends over 14 amino acids. The germline V and J ends were trimmed by 4 bases and 4 bases, with 11 bases remaining between them. The germline gives CDR1 MDHEN, CDR2 SYDVKM. CDR3 sequence (DNA): TGTGCCAGCAGTTGGCAGGGCGGGAATCAGCCCCAGCATTTT. Amino acid sequence: CASSWQGGNQPQHF.

The V gene is TRBV7-9, the J gene TRBJ1-4; possibly TRBD1 for D (6 bases). CDR1 and CDR2 (germline): SEHNR, FQNEAQ (reference sequence). This CDR3 spans 14 amino acids. V dropped 6 bases and J dropped 4 bases, with 12 bases sitting between them. The CDR3 DNA reads TGTGCCAGCAGTTCGGACAGCATTAATGAAAAACTGTTTTTT. This encodes CASSSDSINEKLFF.

The genes are TRBV30 and TRBJ2-7, with TRBD1 matching over 10 bases. The CDR3 extends over 15 amino acids. The V and J ends lost 2 bases and 3 bases, in that order; junction bases with no gene match: 7. The V gene's germline CDR1 is GTSNPN and CDR2 SVGIG (reference sequence). The CDR3 DNA follows: TGTGCCTGGAGTCTAATCCGGGACAGGGGCTACGAGCAGTACTTC. Protein product: CAWSLIRDRGYEQYF.

The V and J genes are TRBV11-2 and TRBJ2-7, with 11 bases fitting TRBD2. The ends lost 2 bases at V and 5 bases at J; junction bases unmatched: 2. Germline assignment: CDR1 SGHAT and CDR2 FQNNGV. The CDR3 runs to 14 residues. The CDR3 DNA follows: TGTGCCAGCAGCTTACTAGCGGGAGGAAACGAGCAGTACTTC. Translated, it gives CASSLLAGGNEQYF. The variable domain in full, with the rest retrieved from reference TRBV11-2 and TRBJ2-7, is EAGVAQSPRYKIIEKRQSVAFWCNPISGHATLYWYQQILGQGPKLLIQFQNNGVVDDSQLPKDRFSAERLKGVDSTLKIQPAKLEDSAVYLCASSLLAGGNEQYFGPGTRLTVT.

The chain uses TRBV9 and TRBJ1-3; tentatively, D is TRBD1 (6 bases). Trimming removed 1 base from V and 1 base from J, with 12 bases in between. The CDR3 runs to 16 residues. Germline CDR1 is SGDLS and CDR2 is YYNGEE. CDR3 coding DNA: TGTGCCAGCAGCGTAAGTGGGGGCGTTTCTGGAAACACCATATATTTT. Its translation: CASSVSGGVSGNTIYF.

The sample holds a few counts of this clone. The gene calls are TRBV5-1 and TRBJ1-2; no clear D gene. The CDR3 extends over 12 amino acids. The V end lost 4 bases, the J end lost 7 bases, and 11 bases lay between the germline ends. Per germline, CDR1 SGHRS and CDR2 YFSETQ. CDR3 DNA: TGCGCCAGCAGCCCGGGAGGGTCTGGCTACACCTTC. It encodes CASSPGGSGYTF.

The chain recombines TRBV5-1 with TRBJ2-2; the match to TRBD1 covers 7 bases. V lost 7 bases and J lost 4; bases outside the gene matches: 1. The length of the CDR3 is 12 residues. Per germline, CDR1 SGHRS and CDR2 YFSETQ. In DNA, the CDR3 is TGCGCCAGCCCAGGGGGCACCGGGGAGCTGTTTTTT. Its protein product is CASPGGTGELFF.

The chain couples TRBV30 to TRBJ1-2; tentative D call: TRBD1 (5 bases). CDR1 GTSNPN and CDR2 SVGIG come from the germline V gene (reference sequence). The V end lost 4 bases, the J end lost 3 bases, and 18 bases lay between the germline ends. The CDR3 sequence is 15 residues long. CDR3 sequence: CAWTLLRREDYGYTF. The DNA of the CDR3 is TGTGCCTGGACTTTACTTCGCAGGGAGGACTATGGCTACACCTTC.

This chain uses TRBV28 with TRBJ2-5; no definite D call. V was pared by 3 bases and J by 7 bases, with 6 bases between. Germline assignment: CDR1 MDHEN and CDR2 SYDVKM. The CDR3 runs 11 residues. The CDR3 here is CASSFAWTQYF. CDR3 nucleotide sequence: TGTGCCAGCAGTTTTGCGTGGACCCAGTACTTC. Combining the CDR3 with reference TRBV28 and TRBJ2-5 gives the whole variable domain DVKVTQSSRYLVKRTGEKVFLECVQDMDHENMFWYRQDPGLGLRLIYFSYDVKMKEKGDIPEGYSVSREKKERFSLILESASTNQTSMYLCASSFAWTQYFGPGTRLLVL.

V gene TRBV5-4 combines with J gene TRBJ2-4; a possible D gene is TRBD1 (6 bases). V dropped 4 bases and J dropped 7 bases, with 15 bases sitting between them. This CDR3 is built from 14 residues. The germline V gene has CDR1 SGHNT and CDR2 YYREEE (reference sequence). CDR3 sequence reads: CASSLGDINNIQYF. Here the CDR3 DNA reads TGTGCCAGCAGCCTAGGGGACATAAACAACATTCAGTACTTC. The whole variable domain, filled in from reference TRBV5-4 and TRBJ2-4, reads ETGVTQSPTHLIKTRGQQVTLRCSSQSGHNTVSWYQQALGQGPQFIFQYYREEENGRGNFPPRFSGLQFPNYSSELNVNALELDDSALYLCASSLGDINNIQYFGAGTRLSVL.

The CDR3 DNA is TGTGCCAGCAGTCTACCGGCCGTAGTTAGGGACAGGGGTTATAACACCGGGGAGCTGTTTTTT. Its translation is CASSLPAVVRDRGYNTGELFF. The V call is TRBV28, the J call TRBJ2-2; 10 bases map to TRBD1. After removal of 5 bases from V and 2 bases from J, the junction contained 20 bases not matched to a gene. The CDR3 runs to 21 residues. From germline, CDR1 is MDHEN and CDR2 SYDVKM.

This chain links TRBV30 with TRBJ2-3; 8 bases are shared with TRBD2. Germline CDR1 and CDR2: GTSNPN and SVGIG (reference sequence). The CDR3 consists of 13 residues. V trimming: 8 bases; J trimming: 6 bases; junction bases outside the gene matches: 10. DNA of the CDR3: TGTGCCAACGGATGGCGGGAGGTTGATACGCAGTATTTT. Residues: CANGWREVDTQYF.

Turning to this clone: Other nucleotide sequences from this sample produce the same CDR3. The chain uses TRBV28 and TRBJ2-7; TRBD2 matches 9 bases. The length of the CDR3 is 13 residues. Germline assignment: CDR1 MDHEN and CDR2 SYDVKM. V lost 8 bases and J lost 1; bases outside the gene matches: 3. The DNA of the CDR3 is TGTGCCAGCGGGCTAGCGGGGTCCTACGAGCAGTACTTC. This sequence encodes CASGLAGSYEQYF. Complete variable domain (other parts from reference TRBV28 and TRBJ2-7): DVKVTQSSRYLVKRTGEKVFLECVQDMDHENMFWYRQDPGLGLRLIYFSYDVKMKEKGDIPEGYSVSREKKERFSLILESASTNQTSMYLCASGLAGSYEQYFGPGTRLTVT.

V gene TRBV2 combines with J gene TRBJ2-7, with a possible D match to TRBD1 (6 bases). Trimming took 2 bases from V and 3 from J, leaving 17 bases between them. The CDR3 consists of 16 residues. The V gene's germline CDR1 is SNHLY and CDR2 FYNNEI. CDR3 coding DNA: TGTGCCAGCAGTGAAAGAACAGGGAGAACCAGCTACGAGCAGTACTTC. Amino acid sequence: CASSERTGRTSYEQYF.

The V gene is TRBV28, the J gene TRBJ2-7, with 8 bases lining up with TRBD2. The CDR3 has 13 residues. Per the germline V gene, CDR1 is MDHEN and CDR2 is SYDVKM. J was trimmed by 4 bases and V by 7 bases; bases with no gene match: 6. The CDR3 DNA sequence: TGTGCCAGCAAAGACGGGAGGGGTTACGAGCAGTACTTC. This encodes CASKDGRGYEQYF.